What follows are 24 T cell receptor beta chains derived from one specimen sequenced in a study of OX40 agonist ivuxolimab in advanced cancers. Sequencing was performed with immunoSEQ multiplex PCR; in TCRdb, only in-frame clones are kept and a portion is missing. The sample shows around 72,000 clones, 80% to 90% of them seen only once. The material was CD4+ or CD8+ T cells sorted from blood, obtained in a trial of the OX40 agonist ivuxolimab. Receptor source: an adult with an advanced solid tumor such as melanoma, head and neck, liver or kidney cancer.

This clone was seen a single time. This chain connects TRBV28 to TRBJ2-7; D ambiguous. V lost 8 bases to trimming and J lost 5 bases, with 13 bases between them. The germline CDR1 and CDR2 sequences are MDHEN and SYDVKM. This CDR3 contains 12 residues. This CDR3 reads CASYAAFDEQYF. CDR3 DNA sequence: TGTGCCAGCTATGCGGCTTTCGACGAGCAGTACTTC. Using reference TRBV28 and TRBJ2-7 for the parts outside the CDR3, the full variable domain is DVKVTQSSRYLVKRTGEKVFLECVQDMDHENMFWYRQDPGLGLRLIYFSYDVKMKEKGDIPEGYSVSREKKERFSLILESASTNQTSMYLCASYAAFDEQYFGPGTRLTVT.

The chain is built from TRBV11-3 and TRBJ1-5; D is unclear. CDR3 length: 10 residues. The ends were cut back, 9 bases at V and 4 bases at J, with 4 bases in the middle. Germline V gives CDR1 SGHNT, CDR2 YENEEA. The CDR3, as DNA: TGTGCCAGTATTAATCAGCCCCAGCATTTT. It translates to CASINQPQHF.

V and J are TRBV6-1 and TRBJ2-3; D perhaps matches TRBD2 (5 bases). The CDR3 contains 12 residues. Germline lookup yields CDR1 MNHNS and CDR2 SASEGT. The V and J ends lost 6 bases and 5 bases respectively, with 9 bases between them. CDR3 nucleotide sequence: TGTGCCAGCAGGAGGGCGGGAGATACGCAGTATTTT. Translated: CASRRAGDTQYF.

The chain combines TRBV6-5 with TRBJ1-2; D is unresolved. CDR3 length: 12 residues. The ends were cut back, 10 bases at V and 0 bases at J, with 9 bases in the middle. Germline CDR1 is MNHEY and CDR2 is SVGAGI. In DNA, the CDR3 is TGTGCCACCGAGAAACCTAACTATGGCTACACCTTC. It specifies CATEKPNYGYTF.

This rearrangement joins TRBV5-1 to TRBJ1-1; TRBD1 is a possible D gene (5 bases). Trimming shortened V by 5 bases and J by 4 bases, and 21 bases separated the two germline ends. The germline gives CDR1 SGHRS, CDR2 YFSETQ. The CDR3 length is 16 residues. This chain's CDR3 is CASSRREGGGTTEAFF. The CDR3 DNA sequence: TGCGCCAGCAGTCGGAGGGAGGGCGGGGGGACCACTGAAGCTTTCTTT.

This clone was picked up one time. The genes are TRBV7-2 and TRBJ2-2; TRBD2 might be the D (5 bases). Germline values: CDR1 SGHTA, CDR2 FQGNSA. The CDR3 extends over 15 amino acids. Trimming took off 1 base at V and 4 bases at J, with 10 bases between the two ends. The chain's CDR3 is CASSLGRKSTGELFF. CDR3 in DNA: TGTGCCAGCAGCTTAGGGAGGAAGAGCACCGGGGAGCTGTTTTTT.

This clone was seen once. The chain employs TRBV19 and TRBJ2-1; TRBD2 might be the D (6 bases). Germline values: CDR1 LNHDA, CDR2 SQIVND (reference sequence). The CDR3 contains 15 residues. V was shortened by 7 bases and J by 6 bases, with 19 bases between the two germline ends. The CDR3: CASTRPDSGLNEQFF. For the CDR3, the DNA is TGTGCCAGTACCCGACCCGACAGCGGGCTCAATGAGCAGTTCTTC.

This chain uses TRBV18 with TRBJ1-2; D possibly corresponds to TRBD1 (5 bases). Trimming removed 3 bases from V and 1 base from J, with 6 bases in between. CDR1 and CDR2 from the germline V gene are KGHSH and LQKENI. CDR3 length: 13 amino acids. The CDR3 loop is CASSPGVNYGYTF. In nucleotides, the CDR3 is TGTGCCAGCTCACCGGGGGTTAACTATGGCTACACCTTC.

V gene TRBV7-8 combines with J gene TRBJ2-3; D not resolved. The V gene's germline CDR1 is SGHVS and CDR2 FQNEAQ. Trimming left V 5 bases short and J 4 bases short, with 7 bases between. The length of the CDR3 is 12 residues. CDR3 region: CASSRQSDTQYF. In DNA form, the CDR3 reads TGTGCCAGCAGCCGACAATCAGATACGCAGTATTTT.

V usage is TRBV2 and J usage is TRBJ2-5; no clear D. The CDR3 sequence is 11 residues long. The germline V and J ends were trimmed by 5 bases and 3 bases, with 4 bases remaining between them. Per germline, CDR1 SNHLY and CDR2 FYNNEI. CDR3 sequence reads: CASSYEETQYF. The CDR3 region has the DNA TGTGCCAGCAGTTATGAAGAGACCCAGTACTTC.

The chain is built from TRBV18 and TRBJ1-4, with TRBD1 matching 9 bases. CDR1 and CDR2 (germline): KGHSH, LQKENI. CDR3 length equals 14 residues. Losses at the gene ends were 4 bases for V and 8 bases for J; bases not matched to a gene: 5. CDR3 region: CASSLGQGSEKLFF. The DNA of the CDR3 is TGTGCCAGCTCACTGGGACAGGGTTCGGAAAAACTGTTTTTT.

The chain uses TRBV6-1 and TRBJ2-7, with D hard to call. Trimming left V 3 bases short and J 0 bases short, with 12 bases between. This CDR3 spans 15 amino acids. Germline V gene lookup returns CDR1 MNHNS and CDR2 SASEGT. The CDR3 loop is CASSDTDGFSYEQYF. CDR3 in DNA: TGTGCCAGCAGTGATACTGACGGGTTCTCCTACGAGCAGTACTTC.

The J gene is TRBJ1-1, the V gene TRBV30; D uncertain. V dropped 4 bases and J dropped 10 bases, with 10 bases sitting between them. CDR1 is GTSNPN, CDR2 SVGIG, per germline (reference sequence). The CDR3 contains 10 residues. CDR3 sequence: CAWTPTLAFF. Written as DNA, the CDR3 is TGTGCCTGGACCCCCACCTTAGCTTTCTTT.

V gene TRBV15 combines with J gene TRBJ1-2; D remains ambiguous. CDR1 is LNHNV, CDR2 YYDKDF, per germline (reference sequence). The CDR3 spans 15 residues. V lost 0 bases and J lost 5, with 13 bases in between. CDR3 amino acids: CATSREKVLRYGYTF. The DNA for the CDR3 is TGTGCCACCAGCAGAGAGAAGGTATTGAGGTATGGCTACACCTTC. Filled out from reference TRBV15 and TRBJ1-2, the complete variable domain reads DAMVIQNPRYQVTQFGKPVTLSCSQTLNHNVMYWYQQKSSQAPKLLFHYYDKDFNNEADTPDNFQSRRPNTSFCFLDIRSPGLGDTAMYLCATSREKVLRYGYTFGSGTRLTVV.

This clone came up once. The CDR3 here is CASTEGGANEQFF. As DNA, the CDR3 is TGTGCCAGCACAGAGGGAGGAGCTAATGAGCAGTTCTTC. The rearrangement links TRBV7-9 to TRBJ2-1; weak D call: TRBD2 (6 bases). The CDR3 is 13 residues long. The V and J ends lost 7 bases and 7 bases respectively, with 14 bases between them. Germline CDR1 is SEHNR and CDR2 is FQNEAQ (reference sequence).

This sequence joins TRBV25-1 and TRBJ1-1; no clear D. CDR1 and CDR2 from the germline V gene are MGHDK and SYGVNS. Deletions cut 0 bases from V and 1 base from J, with 6 bases between. The CDR3 consists of 14 residues. The DNA of the CDR3 is TGTGCCAGCAGTGAATATTGGGGGAACACTGAAGCTTTCTTT. As protein: CASSEYWGNTEAFF.

The chain employs TRBV21-1 and TRBJ2-3; TRBD2 is taken as the D call from the table, unchecked against the DNA. TRBV21-1 is an annotated pseudogene. This CDR3 is 14 amino acids long. The CDR3 protein is CASRMGGSTDTQYF. In DNA form, the CDR3 reads TGTGCCAGCAGAATGGGGGGTAGCACAGATACGCAGTATTTT.

The chain links TRBV27 to TRBJ1-1; D ambiguous. Trimming pared 0 bases from V and 2 bases from J, leaving 16 bases between. CDR1 and CDR2 (germline): MNHEY, SMNVEV (reference sequence). The CDR3 runs 17 residues. The CDR3 here is CASSLSAGSLLNTEAFF. For the CDR3, the DNA is TGTGCCAGCAGTTTATCGGCTGGTTCCCTCCTCAACACTGAAGCTTTCTTT.

The chain recombines TRBV5-1 with TRBJ2-1, with unresolved D. Trimming cost V 0 bases and J 10 bases, with 5 bases left between them. The germline V gene has CDR1 SGHRS and CDR2 YFSETQ. The CDR3 totals 11 residues. The CDR3 reads CASSLGPEQFF. The CDR3 coding sequence is TGCGCCAGCAGCTTGGGACCGGAGCAGTTCTTC. The full variable domain, with the rest looked up from reference TRBV5-1 and TRBJ2-1, is KAGVTQTPRYLIKTRGQQVTLSCSPISGHRSVSWYQQTPGQGLQFLFEYFSETQRNKGNFPGRFSGRQFSNSRSEMNVSTLELGDSALYLCASSLGPEQFFGPGTRLTVL.

The CDR3 sequence is CASSLAGGPSYNEQFF. The CDR3 DNA reads as TGTGCCAGCAGCTTGGCGGGGGGCCCATCCTACAATGAGCAGTTCTTC. The V gene is TRBV5-4, the J gene TRBJ2-1, with a weak D call TRBD2 (7 bases). The V end lost 0 bases, the J end lost 1 base, and 11 bases lay between the germline ends. The CDR3 sequence is 16 residues long. The germline CDR1 and CDR2 sequences are SGHNT and YYREEE (reference sequence).

The chain links TRBV19 to TRBJ2-6, with 7 bases fitting TRBD1. Trimming cost V 2 bases and J 0 bases; bases outside gene matches: 10. The CDR3 sequence is 19 residues long. The V gene's germline CDR1 is LNHDA and CDR2 SQIVND (reference sequence). The CDR3 DNA sequence: TGTGCCAGTAGTATAACCACAGGGGCCCCCTCCTCTGGGGCCAACGTCCTGACTTTC. It yields the protein CASSITTGAPSSGANVLTF. The whole variable domain, filled in from reference TRBV19 and TRBJ2-6, reads DGGITQSPKYLFRKEGQNVTLSCEQNLNHDAMYWYRQDPGQGLRLIYYSQIVNDFQKGDIAEGYSVSREKKESFPLTVTSAQKNPTAFYLCASSITTGAPSSGANVLTFGAGSRLTVL.

This chain joins TRBV5-1 and TRBJ1-1; D gene ambiguous. CDR3 length: 14 residues. Trimming shortened V by 4 bases and J by 4 bases, and 14 bases separated the two germline ends. Germline V gene lookup returns CDR1 SGHRS and CDR2 YFSETQ. The CDR3 here is CASSPEAMSTEAFF. CDR3 coding DNA: TGCGCCAGCAGCCCGGAGGCAATGAGCACTGAAGCTTTCTTT.

This clone has only one observation. The chain has TRBV20-1 and TRBJ1-2, with 8 bases fitting TRBD1. The CDR3 totals 11 residues. Trimming cost V 4 bases and J 6 bases; bases outside gene matches: 1. Looked up from germline, CDR1 is DFQATT and CDR2 is SNEGSKA (reference sequence). CDR3 sequence reads: CSATGGHGYTF. For the CDR3, the DNA is TGCAGTGCTACAGGGGGCCATGGCTACACCTTC.

V is TRBV19 and J is TRBJ1-5, with 11 bases that match TRBD1. J lost 2 bases, V lost 8 bases, and 2 bases had no gene match. The CDR3 runs 14 residues. CDR1 LNHDA and CDR2 SQIVND come from the germline V gene (reference sequence). The DNA for the CDR3 is TGTGCCAGTTCGGGACAGGGGGGCAATCAGCCCCAGCATTTT. It codes for CASSGQGGNQPQHF.